The T cell receptor (beta chain) described here comes from a study of shared clonotypes between healthy human individuals. Study-level background: A couple of women and a few men aged 18 to 49 served as donors. Findings and caveats of the study: Shared across several donors were roughly 4.7% of the naive CD4 clonotypes.

The CDR3 spans 13 residues. Germline lookup yields CDR1 SGHAT and CDR2 FQNNGV. Trimming removed 1 base at V and 3 bases at J, with 3 bases between. Regarding this clone: Its antigen is still unknown. The same CDR3 can be traced to other DNA sequences in this sample.

A roughly 200 ng quantity of DNA, 30,000 to 35,000 T cell genomes, went into the sorted-subset replicate PCRs. Sequencing was performed with immunoSEQ multiplex PCR; in TCRdb, only in-frame clones are kept and a portion is missing. This table holds about 340,000 clones, less than 85% found once. The J gene is TRBJ2-2, the V gene TRBV11-2; no definite D call. This receptor was identified in a young man in good health. The specimen sequenced was memory CD4+ T cells sorted from blood. The subset denotes: CD45RA-negative fraction. The CDR3 DNA sequence: TGTGCCAGCAGCTTAGTCGACACCGGGGAGCTGTTTTTT. Translated, it gives CASSLVDTGELFF.